The TCR beta chain described here comes from a study of a mutant IDH1 vaccine in newly diagnosed glioma. Study information: Patients had eight vaccinations, in weeks 1, 3, 5, 7, 11, 15, 19 and 23. Vaccination began 4-6 weeks post radiotherapy alone, or with temozolomide cycles.

Measured with immunoSEQ multiplex PCR; TCRdb has only the in-frame clones, and not every one. Of roughly 110,000 clones in the sample, roughly 88% are singletons; the top ten hold roughly 0.65%. A word on this clone: What it binds is unknown.

Time point noted: week 11, during vaccination. It was 300 ug of mutant IDH1 20-mer peptide that made up each vaccine dose, given with topical imiquimod. New IDH1-mutant, ATRX-lost WHO grade 3 or 4 astrocytomas occurred in donors. The CDR3 is 13 residues long. The germline V and J ends were trimmed by 7 bases and 5 bases, with 12 bases remaining between them. The germline V gene has CDR1 MDHEN and CDR2 SYDVKM. The TCR sequence derives from a woman aged 45-65 years with glioma. This sample comprised PBMCs, obtained from a glioma patient whose treatment included an IDH1 peptide vaccine. V is TRBV28 and J is TRBJ1-5; D unclear. CDR3 residues: CASTLRADQPQHF. The CDR3 DNA reads as TGTGCCAGCACCCTTAGGGCTGATCAGCCCCAGCATTTT.